One and the same sample provided the 3 T cell receptor beta chains below, sequenced in a study of T cell responses to AZD1222 COVID-19 vaccine. Sequencing was performed with immunoSEQ multiplex PCR; in TCRdb, only in-frame clones are kept and a portion is missing. The sample has about 130,000 clones, nearly 90% seen once. This specimen was peripheral blood, taken 28 days after the second AZD1222 dose. These receptors were obtained from an adult who received the AZD1222 COVID-19 vaccine.

J is TRBJ2-7 and V is TRBV28; TRBD1 agrees at 7 bases. Germline lookup yields CDR1 MDHEN and CDR2 SYDVKM. The V gene end was trimmed by 8 bases and the J gene end by 6 bases; junction bases not matched to a gene: 7. The CDR3 length is 12 residues. The CDR3 bases are TGTGCCAGCTGTGACAGGGTAGGCGAGCAGTACTTC. Translation gives CASCDRVGEQYF.

The chain combines TRBV29-1 with TRBJ1-1, with 8 nucleotides matching TRBD1. This CDR3 has 16 amino acids. Trimming at V came to 6 bases and at J to 5 bases, leaving 17 bases not matched to a gene. The germline gives CDR1 SQVTM, CDR2 ANQGSEA. The CDR3 coding sequence is TGCAGCGTCCCCCAGGAGCAGGGGGCCTTAGGAACTGAAGCTTTCTTT. Its protein is CSVPQEQGALGTEAFF.

V gene TRBV9 combines with J gene TRBJ1-6; maybe TRBD1 (5 bases). The V gene lost 6 bases and the J gene lost 8 bases, with 9 bases spanning the gap. The V gene's germline CDR1 is SGDLS and CDR2 YYNGEE. This CDR3 comprises 12 residues. The CDR3 loop reads CASTQGDSPLHF. Here the CDR3 DNA reads TGTGCCAGCACTCAGGGAGATTCACCCCTCCACTTT. Supplemented by reference TRBV9 and TRBJ1-6, the full variable domain reads DSGVTQTPKHLITATGQRVTLRCSPRSGDLSVYWYQQSLDQGLQFLIQYYNGEERAKGNILERFSAQQFPDLHSELNLSSLELGDSALYFCASTQGDSPLHFGNGTRLTVT.